This T cell receptor beta chain was sequenced in a study of beta chain features in type 1 diabetes (dated by TCRdb to the late 2010s). Looking at the study overall: Mean age, gender distribution, total cell number and subset yield did not differ between patients and healthy donors. The study compared TCRB repertoires of sorted circulating CD4+ T cell subsets between recently diagnosed type 1 diabetes patients and matched healthy donors. Regulatory and stem cell-like memory subsets were obtained from only 8 patients and roughly eight healthy donors, while naive and central memory subsets were obtained from all 30 or so donors. Across all samples, 90 million to 130 million sorted cells were examined, and cell number per subset correlated strongly with RNA yield. Findings and caveats that apply to the study as a whole: At VDJ recombination sites, type 1 diabetes patients had fewer insertions and more deleted nucleotides, which implies abnormalities in thymic rearrangement. Type 1 diabetes patients showed a moderate but significant shortening of TCRB CDR3 length in all four CD4+ subsets. Shorter templates might have been favored by PCR, but patient and control samples were amplified and corrected together, so both groups would have been affected equally by any skew. Naive, central memory and regulatory TCRB repertoires appeared to be more similar among patients than among healthy donors. HLA sub-analyses involved small numbers of individuals, so any influence of HLA type on TCRB rearrangement remained unresolved. Because cDNA was sequenced instead of genomic DNA, activated cells with high expression could be over-represented, although the groups did not differ in activation or CD3 levels.

This clone was seen repeatedly, ten times or more. The specificity of this receptor is unknown. Per-base qualities were not stored, and no clone one base away is much larger. The High Capacity cDNA Reverse Transcription Kit was used to reverse transcribe all of the isolated RNA, meaning that expressed TCRB transcripts were what got sequenced. Naive, central memory and regulatory T cell samples underwent deep immunoSEQ sequencing, averaging roughly 3.3 million total reads per sample. Sorted cells were lysed in RLT buffer and RNA was extracted with DNase-treated RNeasy Micro or Mini kits, depending on cell number. Each cell subset was processed separately to prevent cross-contamination, with patient and healthy donor samples processed together. The immunoSEQ multiplex PCR was used to amplify TCRB sequences from cDNA, yielding 87-bp fragments that span the CDR3 region. Amplicons were sequenced on the Illumina HiSeq platform. The original methods were these. Synthetic template baselines were used to correct PCR bias computationally, reads within Hamming distance 2 were collapsed together, and singletons that could not be merged were discarded. Reads were aligned against IMGT to assign V, D and J genes, CDR3 length and insertions or deletions at six rearrangement sites. Clonotype counts were normalized to sorted cell number within each subset before computing true diversity and Gini coefficients with the tcR R package. The overlap coefficient, calculated on TCRB nucleotide sequences, was used to quantify repertoire sharing. Here the immuneACCESS table is served through TCRdb, limited to in-frame sequences with V and J called. Missing clones are a known gap in these copies; in checked studies unresolved V genes cover under half, and the rest lacks a known reason. That table gives V, J and clone size, and the DNA gave D and trimming. Here the sample has around 300,000 clones; about 8.5% occur a single time. More than 1% of the sample goes to the ten largest clones.

From each donor, a single peripheral blood sample of about 100 mL on average was drawn into heparinised tubes. A BD FACSAria II and a panel including CD45RO, CCR7, CD25, CD127, CD95 and CD27 were used to sort naive, central memory, regulatory and stem cell-like memory CD4+ T cells. A purity above 98% was achieved for all sorted populations. PBMCs were separated immediately by Lymphoprep density gradient centrifugation and were stained directly, without being cultured. So that batch effects would be minimized, each experiment stained and sorted samples in pairs, pairing one healthy donor with one patient. The receptor's source is a woman between 18 and 29 years old in good health. The source material was central memory CD4+ T cells from blood.

The bases are TGTGCCAGCAGTACCCAGGGGCGCCAGCCCCAGCATTTT. The translation is CASSTQGRQPQHF. Rearrangement joined TRBV27 to TRBJ1-5; TRBD1 is perhaps the D gene, given 6 matching bases. Per the germline V gene (reference sequence), MNHEY is the CDR1 and SMNVEV is the CDR2. V is shortened by 5 bases, J by 7 bases, and the region joining them spans 12 bases. Taken from cysteine to phenylalanine, the CDR3 has 13 residues. The kept DNA is CDR3 alone, 39 bases in frame from the first base.